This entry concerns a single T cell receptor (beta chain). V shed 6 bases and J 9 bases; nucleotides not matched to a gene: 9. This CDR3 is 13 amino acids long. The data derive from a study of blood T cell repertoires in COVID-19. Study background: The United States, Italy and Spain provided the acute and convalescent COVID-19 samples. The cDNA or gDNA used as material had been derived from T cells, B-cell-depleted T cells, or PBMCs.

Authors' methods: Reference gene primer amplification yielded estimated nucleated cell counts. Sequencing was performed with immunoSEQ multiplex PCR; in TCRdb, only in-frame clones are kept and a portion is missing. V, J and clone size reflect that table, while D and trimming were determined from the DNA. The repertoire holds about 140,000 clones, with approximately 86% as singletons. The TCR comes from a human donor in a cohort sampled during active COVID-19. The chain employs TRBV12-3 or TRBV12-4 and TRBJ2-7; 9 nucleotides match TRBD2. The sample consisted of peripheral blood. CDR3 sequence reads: CASSSGGTWVQYF. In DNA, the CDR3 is TGTGCCAGCAGCAGCGGGGGGACCTGGGTGCAGTACTTC.